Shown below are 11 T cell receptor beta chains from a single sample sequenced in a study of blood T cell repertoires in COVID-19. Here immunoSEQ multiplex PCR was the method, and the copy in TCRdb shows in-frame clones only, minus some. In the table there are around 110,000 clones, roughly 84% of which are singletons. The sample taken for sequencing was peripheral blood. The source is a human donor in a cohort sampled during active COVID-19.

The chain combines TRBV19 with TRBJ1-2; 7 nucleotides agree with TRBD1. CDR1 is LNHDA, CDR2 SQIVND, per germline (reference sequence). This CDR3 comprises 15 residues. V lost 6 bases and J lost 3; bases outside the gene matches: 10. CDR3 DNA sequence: TGTGCCAGTAGCTCAACAGGGGTGGGAGACTATGGCTACACCTTC. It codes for CASSSTGVGDYGYTF.

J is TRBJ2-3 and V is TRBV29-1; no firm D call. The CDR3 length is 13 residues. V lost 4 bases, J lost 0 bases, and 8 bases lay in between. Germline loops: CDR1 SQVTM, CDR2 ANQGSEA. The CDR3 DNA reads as TGCAGCGTTGTTGGGCCAAGCACAGATACGCAGTATTTT. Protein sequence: CSVVGPSTDTQYF.

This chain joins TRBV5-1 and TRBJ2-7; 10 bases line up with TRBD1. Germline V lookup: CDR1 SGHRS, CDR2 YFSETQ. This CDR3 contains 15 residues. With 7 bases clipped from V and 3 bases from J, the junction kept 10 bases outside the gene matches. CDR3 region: CASAPGGTGVYEQYF. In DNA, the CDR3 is TGCGCCAGCGCACCCGGAGGGACAGGGGTCTACGAGCAGTACTTC.

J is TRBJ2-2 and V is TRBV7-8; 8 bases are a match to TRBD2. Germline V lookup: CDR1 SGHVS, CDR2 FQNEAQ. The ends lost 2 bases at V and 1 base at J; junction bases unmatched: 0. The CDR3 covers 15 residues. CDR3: CASSLTSGNTGELFF. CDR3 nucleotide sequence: TGTGCCAGCAGCTTAACTAGCGGGAACACCGGGGAGCTGTTTTTT. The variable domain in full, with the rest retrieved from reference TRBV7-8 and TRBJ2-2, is GAGVSQSPRYKVAKRGQDVALRCDPISGHVSLFWYQQALGQGPEFLTYFQNEAQLDKSGLPSDRFFAERPEGSVSTLKIQRTQQEDSAVYLCASSLTSGNTGELFFGEGSRLTVL.

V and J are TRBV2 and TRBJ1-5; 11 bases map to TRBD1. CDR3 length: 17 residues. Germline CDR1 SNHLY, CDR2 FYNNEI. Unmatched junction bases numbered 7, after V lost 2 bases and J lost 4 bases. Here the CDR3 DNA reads TGTGCCAGCAGTGAACGGGACAGGGGGAGACTAAATCAGCCCCAGCATTTT. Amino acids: CASSERDRGRLNQPQHF.

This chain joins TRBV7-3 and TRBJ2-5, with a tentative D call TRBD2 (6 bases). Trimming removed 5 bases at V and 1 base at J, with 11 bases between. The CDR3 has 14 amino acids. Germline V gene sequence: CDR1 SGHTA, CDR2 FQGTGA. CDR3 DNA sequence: TGTGCCAGCAGCCTTAGCGGAACCCAAGAGACCCAGTACTTC. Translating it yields CASSLSGTQETQYF.

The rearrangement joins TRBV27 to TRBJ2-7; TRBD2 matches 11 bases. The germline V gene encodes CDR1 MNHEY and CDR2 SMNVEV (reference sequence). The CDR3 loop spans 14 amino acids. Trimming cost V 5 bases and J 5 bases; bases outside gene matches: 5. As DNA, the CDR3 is TGTGCCAGCAGTACGGGACTAGCGGCAAACGAGCAGTACGTC. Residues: CASSTGLAANEQYV.

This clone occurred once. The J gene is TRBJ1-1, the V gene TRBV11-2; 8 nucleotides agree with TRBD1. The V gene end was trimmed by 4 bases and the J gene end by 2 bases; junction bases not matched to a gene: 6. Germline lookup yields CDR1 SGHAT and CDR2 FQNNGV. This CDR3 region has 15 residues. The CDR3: CASSSTGGINTEAFF. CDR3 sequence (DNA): TGTGCCAGCAGCTCAACAGGGGGGATTAACACTGAAGCTTTCTTT.

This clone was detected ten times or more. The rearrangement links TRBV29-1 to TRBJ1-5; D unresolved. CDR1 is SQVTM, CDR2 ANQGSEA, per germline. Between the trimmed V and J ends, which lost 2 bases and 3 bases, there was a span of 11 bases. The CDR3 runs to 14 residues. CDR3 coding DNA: TGCAGCGTTGAACGCGGGCCTCTCAATCAGCCCCAGCATTTT. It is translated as CSVERGPLNQPQHF.

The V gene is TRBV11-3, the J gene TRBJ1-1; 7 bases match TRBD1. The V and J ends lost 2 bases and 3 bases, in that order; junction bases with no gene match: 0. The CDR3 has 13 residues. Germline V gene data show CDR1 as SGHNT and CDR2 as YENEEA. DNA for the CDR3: TGTGCCAGCAGCTTACAGGGGGACACTGAAGCTTTCTTT. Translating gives CASSLQGDTEAFF.

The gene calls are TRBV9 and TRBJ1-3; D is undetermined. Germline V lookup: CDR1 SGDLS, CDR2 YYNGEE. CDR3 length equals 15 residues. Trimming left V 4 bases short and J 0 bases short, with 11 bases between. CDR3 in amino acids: CASSPGVLSGNTIYF. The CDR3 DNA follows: TGTGCCAGCAGCCCCGGGGTTCTCTCTGGAAACACCATATATTTT. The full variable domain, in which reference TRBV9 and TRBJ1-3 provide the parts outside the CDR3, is DSGVTQTPKHLITATGQRVTLRCSPRSGDLSVYWYQQSLDQGLQFLIQYYNGEERAKGNILERFSAQQFPDLHSELNLSSLELGDSALYFCASSPGVLSGNTIYFGEGSWLTVV.